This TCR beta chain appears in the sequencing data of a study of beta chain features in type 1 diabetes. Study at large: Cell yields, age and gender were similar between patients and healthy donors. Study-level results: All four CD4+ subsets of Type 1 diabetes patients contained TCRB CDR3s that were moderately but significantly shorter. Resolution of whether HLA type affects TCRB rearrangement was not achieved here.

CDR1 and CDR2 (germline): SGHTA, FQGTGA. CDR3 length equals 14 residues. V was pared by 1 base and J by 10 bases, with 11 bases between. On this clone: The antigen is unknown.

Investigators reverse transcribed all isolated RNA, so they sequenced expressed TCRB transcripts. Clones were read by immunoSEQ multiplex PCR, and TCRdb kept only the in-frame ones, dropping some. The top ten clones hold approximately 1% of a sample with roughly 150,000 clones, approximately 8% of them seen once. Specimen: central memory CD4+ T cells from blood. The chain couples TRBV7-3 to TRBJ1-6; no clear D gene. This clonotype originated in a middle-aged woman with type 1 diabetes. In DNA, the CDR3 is TGTGCCAGCAGCTTAAACCCCACTCGATCACCCCTCCACTTT. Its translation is CASSLNPTRSPLHF.